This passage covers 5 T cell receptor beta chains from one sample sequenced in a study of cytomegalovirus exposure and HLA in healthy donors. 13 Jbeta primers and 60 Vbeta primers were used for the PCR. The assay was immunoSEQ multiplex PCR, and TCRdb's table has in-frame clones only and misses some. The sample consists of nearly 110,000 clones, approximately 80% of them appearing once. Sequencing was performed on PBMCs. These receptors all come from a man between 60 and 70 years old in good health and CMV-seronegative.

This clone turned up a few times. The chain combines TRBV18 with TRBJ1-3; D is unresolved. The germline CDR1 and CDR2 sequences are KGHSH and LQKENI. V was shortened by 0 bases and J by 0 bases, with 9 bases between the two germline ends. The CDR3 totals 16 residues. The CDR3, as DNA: TGTGCCAGCTCACCACCGGGCGTGATCTCTGGAAACACCATATATTTT. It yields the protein CASSPPGVISGNTIYF. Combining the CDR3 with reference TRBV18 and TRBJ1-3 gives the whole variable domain NAGVMQNPRHLVRRRGQEARLRCSPMKGHSHVYWYRQLPEEGLKFMVYLQKENIIDESGMPKERFSAEFPKEGPSILRIQQVVRGDSAAYFCASSPPGVISGNTIYFGEGSWLTVV.

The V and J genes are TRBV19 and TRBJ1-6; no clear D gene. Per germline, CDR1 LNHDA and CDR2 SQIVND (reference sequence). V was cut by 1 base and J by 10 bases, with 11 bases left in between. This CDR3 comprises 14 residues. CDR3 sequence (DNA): TGTGCCAGTAGTATAGGGAACAGTCGGTCACCCCTCCACTTT. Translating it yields CASSIGNSRSPLHF.

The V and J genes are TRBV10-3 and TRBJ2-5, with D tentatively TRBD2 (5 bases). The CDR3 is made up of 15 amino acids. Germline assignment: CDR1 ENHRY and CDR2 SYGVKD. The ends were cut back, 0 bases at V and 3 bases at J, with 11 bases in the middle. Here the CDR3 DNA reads TGTGCCATCAGTGAGTCGGCGGGTAAGGAAGAGACCCAGTACTTC. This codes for CAISESAGKEETQYF.

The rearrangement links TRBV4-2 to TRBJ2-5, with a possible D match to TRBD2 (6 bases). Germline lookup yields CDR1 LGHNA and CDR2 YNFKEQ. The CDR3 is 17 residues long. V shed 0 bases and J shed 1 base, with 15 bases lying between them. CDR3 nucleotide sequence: TGTGCCAGCAGCCAAGAATATTACTCGGGGGTCCAAGAGACCCAGTACTTC. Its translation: CASSQEYYSGVQETQYF.

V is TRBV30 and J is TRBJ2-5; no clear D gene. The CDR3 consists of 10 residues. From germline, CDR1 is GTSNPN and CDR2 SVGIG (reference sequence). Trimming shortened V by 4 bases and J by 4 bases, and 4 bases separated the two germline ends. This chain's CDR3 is CAWIGETQYF. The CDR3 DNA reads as TGTGCCTGGATCGGAGAGACCCAGTACTTC. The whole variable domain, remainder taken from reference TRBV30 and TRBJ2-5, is SQTIHQWPATLVQPVGSPLSLECTVEGTSNPNLYWYRQAAGRGLQLLFYSVGIGQISSEVPQNLSASRPQDRQFILSSKKLLLSDSGFYLCAWIGETQYFGPGTRLLVL.